Presented here are 27 T cell receptor beta chains from one specimen sequenced in a study of long-term antiretroviral therapy in people with HIV. At the survey level, the v3.0 immunoSEQ assay was run. Here immunoSEQ multiplex PCR was the method, and the copy in TCRdb shows in-frame clones only, minus some. The table shows approximately 21,000 clones, with 81% occurring only once. The specimen comprised unsorted PBMCs, sampled 1.5 years after starting antiretroviral therapy. Every receptor here comes from a young man with HIV.

This clone has just one count. The V and J genes are TRBV5-4 and TRBJ2-3; the match to TRBD2 covers 8 bases. J gave up 0 bases and V 3 bases, and 3 bases lay outside the gene matches. This CDR3 contains 15 residues. Germline V CDR1 and CDR2: SGHNT, YYREEE (reference sequence). The CDR3 region has the DNA TGTGCCAGCAGCTCGGGGGGGACGAGCACAGATACGCAGTATTTT. This sequence encodes CASSSGGTSTDTQYF.

The V call is TRBV18, the J call TRBJ2-3; 11 bases line up with TRBD2. CDR3 size: 15 residues. From germline, CDR1 is KGHSH and CDR2 LQKENI. Losses at the gene ends were 5 bases for V and 2 bases for J; bases not matched to a gene: 3. CDR3 coding DNA: TGTGCCAGCTCATTACTAGCGGGGGACACAGATACGCAGTATTTT. Amino acid sequence: CASSLLAGDTDTQYF.

The CDR3 protein is CASSTNHRGNEQYF. The CDR3 nucleotides read TGTGCCAGCTCAACAAATCACAGGGGTAACGAGCAGTACTTC. J is TRBJ2-7 and V is TRBV18; TRBD1 aligns across 7 bases. CDR3 length: 14 amino acids. V was pared by 5 bases and J by 5 bases, with 9 bases of the junction left unmatched. Germline values: CDR1 KGHSH, CDR2 LQKENI.

This clone was seen more than once but under ten times. J is TRBJ2-2 and V is TRBV5-1, with 9 bases aligning to TRBD1. This CDR3 spans 15 amino acids. After removal of 4 bases from V and 5 bases from J, the junction contained 6 bases not matched to a gene. CDR1 and CDR2 (germline): SGHRS, YFSETQ. The CDR3 DNA reads as TGCGCCAGCAGCGAAGGGACAGGGTGGACCGGGGAGCTGTTTTTT. Translating gives CASSEGTGWTGELFF.

This chain connects TRBV5-1 to TRBJ2-1, with 9 bases aligning to TRBD2. Per the germline V gene, CDR1 is SGHRS and CDR2 is YFSETQ. This CDR3 comprises 15 residues. V dropped 8 bases and J dropped 1; count of bases not matched to a gene: 7. The CDR3, as DNA: TGCGCCAGTCGGGCGGGAGGGTCATCCTACAATGAGCAGTTCTTC. Its translation: CASRAGGSSYNEQFF.

The chain carries TRBV6-1 and TRBJ2-7; 10 nucleotides align to TRBD2. The germline V gene has CDR1 MNHNS and CDR2 SASEGT. The CDR3 contains 14 residues. The trim removed 5 bases at V and 2 bases at J, leaving 3 bases unmatched. CDR3 DNA: TGTGCCAGCAGTTCTAGCGGGAGCCCCTACGAGCAGTACTTC. This codes for CASSSSGSPYEQYF.

This chain joins TRBV7-9 and TRBJ1-5; no firm D call. Trimming shortened V by 3 bases and J by 4 bases, and 7 bases separated the two germline ends. The germline CDR1 and CDR2 sequences are SEHNR and FQNEAQ (reference sequence). The CDR3 is 13 amino acids. This chain's CDR3 is CASSFPGNQPQHF. For the CDR3, the DNA is TGTGCCAGCAGCTTTCCGGGGAATCAGCCCCAGCATTTT. The full variable domain, with the rest looked up from reference TRBV7-9 and TRBJ1-5, is DTGVSQNPRHKITKRGQNVTFRCDPISEHNRLYWYRQTLGQGPEFLTYFQNEAQLEKSRLLSDRFSAERPKGSFSTLEIQRTEQGDSAMYLCASSFPGNQPQHFGDGTRLSIL.

The rearrangement joins TRBV5-5 to TRBJ2-3; D unresolved. V was cut by 3 bases and J by 2 bases, with 1 base left in between. There are 11 residues in the CDR3. CDR1 is SGHKS, CDR2 YYEKEE, per germline (reference sequence). CDR3 nucleotides: TGTGCCAGCAGCTCCACAGATACGCAGTATTTT. The encoded protein is CASSSTDTQYF. The full variable domain, its missing parts supplied by reference TRBV5-5 and TRBJ2-3, is DAGVTQSPTHLIKTRGQQVTLRCSPISGHKSVSWYQQVLGQGPQFIFQYYEKEERGRGNFPDRFSARQFPNYSSELNVNALLLGDSALYLCASSSTDTQYFGPGTRLTVL.

To note about this clone: An end of the junction does not agree with germline; a read error may underlie this. This rearrangement joins TRBV6-1 to TRBJ2-7; D call uncertain. The CDR3 contains 14 residues. Germline V gives CDR1 MNHNS, CDR2 SASEGT. The chain's CDR3 is CASREEWSSEEQYF. CDR3 sequence (DNA): TGTGCCAGCAGGGAAGAGTGGTCTTCCGAAGAGCAGTACTTC.

The chain links TRBV7-3 to TRBJ2-1; no clear D. The germline V gene has CDR1 SGHTA and CDR2 FQGTGA. This CDR3 has 12 residues. The germline V and J ends were trimmed by 5 bases and 5 bases, with 7 bases remaining between them. As DNA, the CDR3 is TGTGCCAGCAGCGAAGCAAACAATGAGCAGTTCTTC. Translated: CASSEANNEQFF.

The chain employs TRBV11-2 and TRBJ1-2, with D unresolved. CDR1 and CDR2 from the germline V gene are SGHAT and FQNNGV. V gave up 4 bases and J gave up 1 base, with 7 bases separating them. The CDR3 loop spans 13 amino acids. The CDR3 DNA reads as TGTGCCAGCAGCTCTACCGTTAACTATGGCTACACCTTC. It specifies CASSSTVNYGYTF.

This chain connects TRBV25-1 to TRBJ2-2; D is uncertain. CDR1 and CDR2 (germline): MGHDK, SYGVNS. The CDR3 covers 11 residues. Trimming shortened V by 3 bases and J by 5 bases, and 1 base separated the two germline ends. CDR3 bases: TGTGCCAGCAGTGATACCGGGGAGCTGTTTTTT. It is translated as CASSDTGELFF.

This chain links TRBV5-5 with TRBJ2-7; TRBD2 is a possible D gene (6 bases). Trimming removed 0 bases from V and 3 bases from J, with 13 bases in between. This CDR3 has 15 amino acids. Germline values: CDR1 SGHKS, CDR2 YYEKEE (reference sequence). CDR3 in DNA: TGTGCCAGCAGCTTGGCTTCGACTAGAAACTACGAGCAGTACTTC. This codes for CASSLASTRNYEQYF.

This sequence joins TRBV27 and TRBJ2-5; TRBD2 matches at 13 bases. The V and J ends lost 4 bases and 5 bases, in that order; junction bases with no gene match: 1. CDR3 length: 14 residues. The germline V gene has CDR1 MNHEY and CDR2 SMNVEV (reference sequence). The DNA of the CDR3 is TGTGCCAGCAGTTGGGGACTAGCGGGGGAGACCCAGTACTTC. Its protein is CASSWGLAGETQYF.

The V gene is TRBV6-5, the J gene TRBJ1-1, with TRBD1 as a possible D gene (5 bases). CDR3 length: 12 residues. Germline V gives CDR1 MNHEY, CDR2 SVGAGI. Trimming cost V 6 bases and J 3 bases, with 8 bases left between them. The CDR3 DNA reads TGTGCCAGCAGCCAGGGTTACACTGAAGCTTTCTTT. Its translation is CASSQGYTEAFF.

This clone was seen more than once but under ten times. V is TRBV6-1 and J is TRBJ1-2; 7 bases agree with TRBD1. The V and J ends lost 0 bases and 5 bases, in that order; junction bases with no gene match: 3. Germline CDR1 is MNHNS and CDR2 is SASEGT. The CDR3 is 14 amino acids. CDR3: CASSEAGGQYGYTF. CDR3 DNA sequence: TGTGCCAGCAGTGAAGCGGGGGGACAGTATGGCTACACCTTC.

The V call is TRBV5-1, the J call TRBJ2-3; 10 nucleotides agree with TRBD2. Unmatched junction bases numbered 11, after V lost 0 bases and J lost 4 bases. Germline V gene lookup returns CDR1 SGHRS and CDR2 YFSETQ. This CDR3 comprises 18 residues. The CDR3 bases are TGCGCCAGCAGCTTGGATCGAGCGGGGGGGCCGTGGGCAGATACGCAGTATTTT. Translation gives CASSLDRAGGPWADTQYF. Full variable domain (rest looked up from reference TRBV5-1 and TRBJ2-3): KAGVTQTPRYLIKTRGQQVTLSCSPISGHRSVSWYQQTPGQGLQFLFEYFSETQRNKGNFPGRFSGRQFSNSRSEMNVSTLELGDSALYLCASSLDRAGGPWADTQYFGPGTRLTVL.

V is TRBV4-1 and J is TRBJ2-1, with 10 bases aligning to TRBD1. The CDR3 spans 16 residues. Unmatched junction bases numbered 12, after V lost 6 bases and J lost 7 bases. CDR1 is MGHRA and CDR2 is YSYEKL in the germline V gene. The CDR3 loop reads CASRLYPGTGANEQFF. The DNA for the CDR3 is TGCGCCAGCAGACTTTACCCCGGGACAGGGGCGAATGAGCAGTTCTTC.

The chain is built from TRBV10-3 and TRBJ2-7, with TRBD1 matching over 8 bases. V shed 4 bases and J 7 bases; nucleotides not matched to a gene: 6. Germline assignment: CDR1 ENHRY and CDR2 SYGVKD. The CDR3 sequence is 13 residues long. The CDR3 sequence: CAISGQGASEQYF. The CDR3 DNA is TGTGCCATCAGTGGGCAGGGGGCGAGTGAGCAGTACTTC.

The rearrangement joins TRBV4-3 to TRBJ2-1; the match to TRBD2 covers 8 bases. This CDR3 spans 16 amino acids. The trim removed 4 bases at V and 7 bases at J, leaving 12 bases unmatched. Germline V CDR1 and CDR2: LGHNA, YSLEER. The chain's CDR3 is CASSRTGTSIPNEQFF. As DNA, the CDR3 is TGCGCCAGCAGCCGAACTGGGACTAGTATTCCTAATGAGCAGTTCTTC.

The V gene is TRBV28, the J gene TRBJ1-4; D uncertain. Trimming shortened V by 0 bases and J by 4 bases, and 9 bases separated the two germline ends. The CDR3 is 15 residues long. Germline V lookup: CDR1 MDHEN, CDR2 SYDVKM. CDR3: CASSLWGFDNEKLFF. As DNA, the CDR3 is TGTGCCAGCAGTTTATGGGGATTTGATAATGAAAAACTGTTTTTT.

V and J are TRBV4-3 and TRBJ1-2; D might be TRBD1 (5 bases). From germline, CDR1 is LGHNA and CDR2 YSLEER. This CDR3 comprises 15 residues. V lost 1 base to trimming and J lost 3 bases, with 12 bases between them. As DNA, the CDR3 is TGCGCCAGCAGCCAAGTCGGCAGGGATGACTATGGCTACACCTTC. Encoded protein: CASSQVGRDDYGYTF.

This chain joins TRBV5-1 and TRBJ2-7; unclear D gene. This CDR3 has 13 residues. The V and J ends lost 2 bases and 2 bases respectively, with 8 bases between them. Germline CDR1 is SGHRS and CDR2 is YFSETQ. The CDR3 bases are TGCGCCAGCAGCTTTCTGGGGACCTACGAGCAGTACTTC. Translation: CASSFLGTYEQYF.

The genes are TRBV5-4 and TRBJ2-7, with 8 bases fitting TRBD2. In germline, CDR1 is SGHNT, CDR2 YYREEE (reference sequence). The CDR3 is 17 residues long. V lost 2 bases to trimming and J lost 0 bases; unmatched junction nucleotides: 10. The CDR3 loop reads CASSLPTTSGFSYEQYF. The CDR3 DNA sequence: TGTGCCAGCAGCTTACCTACTACTAGCGGCTTCTCCTACGAGCAGTACTTC.

This clone showed up just once. This chain uses TRBV27 with TRBJ2-1, with 9 nucleotides matching TRBD2. The V gene's germline CDR1 is MNHEY and CDR2 SMNVEV (reference sequence). This CDR3 comprises 15 residues. V was pared by 2 bases and J by 2 bases, with 1 base of the junction left unmatched. The CDR3, as DNA: TGTGCCAGCAGTTTAGCGGGGGGGCCCTACAATGAGCAGTTCTTC. This encodes CASSLAGGPYNEQFF.

The V call is TRBV5-8, the J call TRBJ2-7, with D perhaps TRBD2 (6 bases). The V end was cut by 6 bases, the J end by 4 bases, with 20 bases between. This CDR3 is 15 amino acids long. Germline-derived CDR1 and CDR2 are SGHTS and YDEGEE. The CDR3 loop is CASTNVAVGGYEQYF. CDR3 DNA: TGTGCCAGCACCAACGTAGCGGTCGGAGGGTACGAGCAGTACTTC.

The chain recombines TRBV5-1 with TRBJ1-1; possible D gene TRBD1, 6 bases. Germline V gene lookup returns CDR1 SGHRS and CDR2 YFSETQ. CDR3 length: 14 amino acids. V dropped 2 bases and J dropped 1 base, with 9 bases sitting between them. The CDR3 reads CASSLAGENTEAFF. CDR3 DNA: TGCGCCAGCAGCTTAGCAGGGGAGAACACTGAAGCTTTCTTT.